This paragraph reports one T cell receptor beta chain. Method: immunoSEQ multiplex PCR; TCRdb's copy keeps in-frame clones and lacks some. Here the sample spans about 120,000 clones, approximately 84% being singletons. This entry is derived from a study of blood T cell repertoires in COVID-19. Whole-study context: Samples came from the United States, Italy and Spain, spanning acute and convalescent COVID-19.

CDR3 length: 17 amino acids. The TCR originated in a man aged 35-49 years with acute or convalescent COVID-19. The sequencing sample was made of peripheral blood. The J gene is TRBJ2-7, the V gene TRBV21-1; no check of the table's D call, TRBD1, against the DNA was made. TRBV21-1 is tagged as a pseudogene. As DNA, the CDR3 is TGTGCCAGCAGCAAACTCACCGGGACAGGGGGGTGGGACGAGCAGTACTTC. This encodes CASSKLTGTGGWDEQYF.